One sample yielded the 25 T cell receptor beta chains listed below, sequenced in a study of blood T cell repertoires in COVID-19. The table came from immunoSEQ multiplex PCR; TCRdb's copy has only in-frame clones and leaves some out. The table includes 130,000 or so clones, roughly 86% detected once. Sequencing was performed on peripheral blood. The receptors shown here come from a woman between 50 and 59 years old who had recovered from COVID-19.

The V and J genes are TRBV4-1 and TRBJ1-5; possibly TRBD1 for D (5 bases). CDR3 length: 19 residues. Deletions cut 4 bases from V and 0 bases from J, with 22 bases between. Per germline, CDR1 MGHRA and CDR2 YSYEKL. CDR3 in DNA: TGCGCCAGCAGCCTCAGAGGTGGAGGGGATCGGAATAGCAATCAGCCCCAGCATTTT. It translates to CASSLRGGGDRNSNQPQHF.

The V call is TRBV3-1 (or the pseudogene TRBV3-2), the J call TRBJ2-5, with D perhaps TRBD2 (7 bases). V was clipped by 1 base and J by 5 bases, with 14 bases between them. Looked up from germline, CDR1 is LGHDT and CDR2 is YNNKEL (reference sequence). The CDR3 has 15 residues. The DNA for the CDR3 is TGTGCCAGCAGCCAAGGCGGGGGCGGGGTGGAGACCCAGTACTTC. This gives the protein CASSQGGGGVETQYF.

The CDR3, as DNA: TGTGCCACCAGCAGAGATCTGCTCGGGACTAGCGGGAGGGCCCAAGAGACCCAGTACTTC. Protein: CATSRDLLGTSGRAQETQYF. The chain couples TRBV15 to TRBJ2-5; TRBD2 agrees at 16 bases. The germline gives CDR1 LNHNV, CDR2 YYDKDF (reference sequence). CDR3 length equals 20 residues. V trimming: 0 bases; J trimming: 1 base; junction bases outside the gene matches: 8.

The chain links TRBV2 to TRBJ2-1, with D perhaps matching TRBD2 (5 bases). CDR1 SNHLY and CDR2 FYNNEI come from the germline V gene. V gave up 3 bases and J gave up 2 bases, with 14 bases separating them. The CDR3 has 16 residues. The DNA of the CDR3 is TGTGCCAGCAGTGACCGGGGAGCAAGCGCCTACAATGAGCAGTTCTTC. Protein sequence: CASSDRGASAYNEQFF.

This chain uses TRBV10-3 with TRBJ1-6; 9 bases align to TRBD1. V lost 0 bases and J lost 8; bases outside the gene matches: 8. The germline V gene encodes CDR1 ENHRY and CDR2 SYGVKD. The CDR3 extends over 17 amino acids. The CDR3: CAISESRTGTGYSPLHF. CDR3 sequence (DNA): TGTGCCATCAGTGAGTCGAGAACCGGGACAGGGTATTCACCCCTCCACTTT.

The gene calls are TRBV18 and TRBJ2-2, with TRBD2 as a possible D gene (6 bases). The V end was cut by 2 bases, the J end by 6 bases, with 13 bases between. Germline lookup yields CDR1 KGHSH and CDR2 LQKENI. The CDR3 is 15 amino acids. For the CDR3, the DNA is TGTGCCAGCTCACCAAGCGGGCGCCGGGCCGGGGAGCTGTTTTTT. The encoded protein is CASSPSGRRAGELFF.

This chain joins TRBV6-2 or TRBV6-3 and TRBJ1-1, with D hard to call. Germline loops: CDR1 MNHEY, CDR2 SVGEGT. The CDR3 sequence is 14 residues long. V gave up 4 bases and J gave up 1 base, with 10 bases separating them. The CDR3 is CASSSPQRNTEAFF. The CDR3, as DNA: TGTGCCAGCAGTTCTCCACAAAGGAACACTGAAGCTTTCTTT.

J is TRBJ1-1 and V is TRBV5-4; D is unresolved. In germline, CDR1 is SGHNT, CDR2 YYREEE (reference sequence). V lost 4 bases to trimming and J lost 1 base, with 11 bases between them. This CDR3 comprises 14 residues. The CDR3 is CASSKQTENTEAFF. The DNA for the CDR3 is TGTGCCAGCAGCAAACAAACAGAGAACACTGAAGCTTTCTTT.

This chain's CDR3 is CASSDVGSGFGTDTQYF. As DNA, the CDR3 is TGTGCCAGTAGTGACGTCGGTAGCGGTTTTGGCACAGATACGCAGTATTTT. The V gene is TRBV19, the J gene TRBJ2-3; TRBD2 is a possible D gene (6 bases). V lost 5 bases to trimming and J lost 1 base, with 19 bases between them. The length of the CDR3 is 17 residues. Germline CDR1 and CDR2: LNHDA and SQIVND (reference sequence).

The chain combines TRBV11-3 with TRBJ1-3; 7 bases align to TRBD1. The germline CDR1 and CDR2 sequences are SGHNT and YENEEA. V was pared by 2 bases and J by 1 base, with 8 bases of the junction left unmatched. This CDR3 is built from 17 residues. The chain's CDR3 is CASSLLLDRQSGNTIYF. CDR3 in DNA: TGTGCCAGCAGCTTATTACTGGACAGGCAATCTGGAAACACCATATATTTT. The full variable domain, in which reference TRBV11-3 and TRBJ1-3 provide the parts outside the CDR3, is EAGVVQSPRYKIIEKKQPVAFWCNPISGHNTLYWYLQNLGQGPELLIRYENEEAVDDSQLPKDRFSAERLKGVDSTLKIQPAELGDSAVYLCASSLLLDRQSGNTIYFGEGSWLTVV.

The chain is built from TRBV2 and TRBJ1-6; 8 bases map to TRBD1. CDR1 is SNHLY and CDR2 is FYNNEI in the germline V gene. The CDR3 length is 13 residues. With V trimmed by 10 bases and J by 7 bases, 6 bases remained unmatched. The CDR3 DNA sequence: TGTGCCATCCAGGACAGGGCCAATTCACCCCTCCACTTT. It yields the protein CAIQDRANSPLHF.

The V gene is TRBV7-9, the J gene TRBJ2-2; D unclear. This CDR3 is 16 amino acids long. V shed 1 base and J shed 7 bases, with 16 bases lying between them. Germline loops: CDR1 SEHNR, CDR2 FQNEAQ (reference sequence). The DNA for the CDR3 is TGTGCCAGCAGCTTAGTCGGGTCCATTCCGGGCGGGGAGCTGTTTTTT. This sequence encodes CASSLVGSIPGGELFF.

The gene calls are TRBV18 and TRBJ1-1; 8 bases agree with TRBD1. Per the germline V gene, CDR1 is KGHSH and CDR2 is LQKENI. V gave up 2 bases and J gave up 4 bases; unmatched junction bases: 6. CDR3 length equals 15 residues. The CDR3 sequence: CASSPDLGQGTEAFF. The CDR3 nucleotides are TGTGCCAGCTCACCAGACTTAGGACAGGGCACTGAAGCTTTCTTT.

This rearrangement joins TRBV19 to TRBJ2-7, with TRBD1 matching over 10 bases. The germline V gene has CDR1 LNHDA and CDR2 SQIVND (reference sequence). J gave up 12 bases and V 0 bases, and 5 bases lay outside the gene matches. The CDR3 runs to 13 residues. CDR3 nucleotides: TGTGCCAGTAGTATAGACAGGACAGGGGGAAGGTACTTC. Translation gives CASSIDRTGGRYF.

V is TRBV29-1 and J is TRBJ1-4, with 8 nucleotides matching TRBD1. Germline CDR1 SQVTM, CDR2 ANQGSEA. The CDR3 is 12 residues long. V lost 7 bases, J lost 6 bases, and 4 bases stayed unmatched. CDR3 in DNA: TGCAGCGCTAACAGGGGGGATGAAAAACTGTTTTTT. It translates to CSANRGDEKLFF.

CDR3 loop: CASSLRGYGYTF. As DNA, the CDR3 is TGTGCCAGCAGCCTCAGGGGCTATGGCTACACCTTC. This chain joins TRBV7-9 and TRBJ1-2, with a possible D match to TRBD1 (6 bases). The CDR3 is made up of 12 amino acids. Germline V gives CDR1 SEHNR, CDR2 FQNEAQ (reference sequence). V shed 5 bases and J shed 4 bases, with 8 bases lying between them.

The chain couples TRBV5-1 to TRBJ2-1; 8 nucleotides line up with TRBD1. This CDR3 region has 16 residues. CDR1 and CDR2 from the germline V gene are SGHRS and YFSETQ. Unmatched junction bases numbered 12, after V lost 6 bases and J lost 4 bases. The CDR3 nucleotides are TGCGCCAGCAAAGTCGGGGCAGGGGGCCTGTACAATGAGCAGTTCTTC. Its protein is CASKVGAGGLYNEQFF. The full variable domain, with the rest looked up from reference TRBV5-1 and TRBJ2-1, is KAGVTQTPRYLIKTRGQQVTLSCSPISGHRSVSWYQQTPGQGLQFLFEYFSETQRNKGNFPGRFSGRQFSNSRSEMNVSTLELGDSALYLCASKVGAGGLYNEQFFGPGTRLTVL.

The rearrangement links TRBV3-1 (or the pseudogene TRBV3-2) to TRBJ1-6, with D unresolved. V dropped 4 bases and J dropped 7 bases, with 11 bases sitting between them. Germline values: CDR1 LGHDT, CDR2 YNNKEL (reference sequence). The CDR3 runs to 14 residues. The CDR3 coding sequence is TGTGCCAGCAGCCTATGGACGGGAAATTCACCCCTCCACTTT. Its protein product is CASSLWTGNSPLHF.

The chain is built from TRBV2 and TRBJ2-1, with 7 positions matching TRBD1. J gave up 0 bases and V 6 bases, and 5 bases lay outside the gene matches. The CDR3 is 15 amino acids. Germline assignment: CDR1 SNHLY and CDR2 FYNNEI. CDR3 bases: TGTGCCAGCAGCTCACAGGGGAGCTCCTACAATGAGCAGTTCTTC. It encodes CASSSQGSSYNEQFF.

The chain recombines TRBV3-1 (or the pseudogene TRBV3-2) with TRBJ2-1; perhaps TRBD2 as D (6 bases). V shed 2 bases and J shed 4 bases, with 15 bases lying between them. Germline-derived CDR1 and CDR2 are LGHDT and YNNKEL (reference sequence). The CDR3 has 16 amino acids. CDR3 loop: CASSQTSRNVYNEQFF. CDR3 coding DNA: TGTGCCAGCAGCCAAACTAGCCGCAACGTTTACAATGAGCAGTTCTTC.

The chain links TRBV6-5 to TRBJ1-1; D might be TRBD1 (6 bases). CDR3 size: 13 residues. Germline CDR1 is MNHEY and CDR2 is SVGAGI. V lost 2 bases and J 8 bases, leaving 12 bases between the germline ends. CDR3 in amino acids: CASSYRRTGEAFF. The CDR3 DNA is TGTGCCAGCAGTTACCGAAGAACAGGGGAAGCTTTCTTT.

This rearrangement joins TRBV19 to TRBJ2-7; possible D gene TRBD1, 5 bases. Germline V gene lookup returns CDR1 LNHDA and CDR2 SQIVND (reference sequence). The V end lost 4 bases, the J end lost 7 bases, and 17 bases lay between the germline ends. The CDR3 is made up of 14 amino acids. CDR3 bases: TGTGCCAGTAGTAACTGGACAACCAGTTGGGAGCAGTACTTC. This translates into CASSNWTTSWEQYF.

The J gene is TRBJ2-1, the V gene TRBV11-2; tentative D call: TRBD2 (5 bases). This CDR3 is 13 amino acids long. Germline-derived CDR1 and CDR2 are SGHAT and FQNNGV. Trimming left V 1 base short and J 11 bases short, with 12 bases between. CDR3 DNA sequence: TGTGCCAGCAGCTTAGTAGCCCCCGGGAAGCAGTTCTTC. Its protein is CASSLVAPGKQFF.

The V and J genes are TRBV19 and TRBJ1-1; D remains ambiguous. V was cut by 3 bases and J by 1 base, with 6 bases left in between. This CDR3 is 13 amino acids long. The V gene's germline CDR1 is LNHDA and CDR2 SQIVND (reference sequence). The CDR3 reads CASSITANTEAFF. DNA for the CDR3: TGTGCCAGTAGTATTACAGCGAACACTGAAGCTTTCTTT.

This chain joins TRBV5-1 and TRBJ1-1, with D perhaps TRBD1 (6 bases). Germline V gene data show CDR1 as SGHRS and CDR2 as YFSETQ. Trimming shortened V by 4 bases and J by 1 base, and 17 bases separated the two germline ends. The CDR3 is 16 amino acids. DNA for the CDR3: TGCGCCAGCAGCCCCGCCCCCGGGACACCGAACACTGAAGCTTTCTTT. Translated, it gives CASSPAPGTPNTEAFF.